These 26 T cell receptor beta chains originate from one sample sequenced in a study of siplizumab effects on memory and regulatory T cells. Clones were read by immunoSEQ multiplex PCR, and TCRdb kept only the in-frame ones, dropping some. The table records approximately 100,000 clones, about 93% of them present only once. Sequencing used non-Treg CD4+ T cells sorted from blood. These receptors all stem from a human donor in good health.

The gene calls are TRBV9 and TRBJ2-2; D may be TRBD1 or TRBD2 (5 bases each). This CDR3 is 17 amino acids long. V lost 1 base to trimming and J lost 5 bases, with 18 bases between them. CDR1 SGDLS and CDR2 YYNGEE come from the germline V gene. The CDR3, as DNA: TGTGCCAGCAGCGTATCAGGTGGAGGTGGGGGAACCGGGGAGCTGTTTTTT. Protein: CASSVSGGGGGTGELFF.

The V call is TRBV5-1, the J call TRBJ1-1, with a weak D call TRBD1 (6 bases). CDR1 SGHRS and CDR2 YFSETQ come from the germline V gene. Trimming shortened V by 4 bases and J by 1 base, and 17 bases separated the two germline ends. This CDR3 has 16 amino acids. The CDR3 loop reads CASSPPRGRGNTEAFF. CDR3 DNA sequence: TGCGCCAGCAGCCCCCCGCGGGGGCGGGGGAACACTGAAGCTTTCTTT. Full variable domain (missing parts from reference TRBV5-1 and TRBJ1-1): KAGVTQTPRYLIKTRGQQVTLSCSPISGHRSVSWYQQTPGQGLQFLFEYFSETQRNKGNFPGRFSGRQFSNSRSEMNVSTLELGDSALYLCASSPPRGRGNTEAFFGQGTRLTVV.

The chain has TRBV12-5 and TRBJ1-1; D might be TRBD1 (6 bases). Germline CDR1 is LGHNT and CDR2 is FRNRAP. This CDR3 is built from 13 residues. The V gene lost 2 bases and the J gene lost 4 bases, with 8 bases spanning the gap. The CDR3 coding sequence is TGTGCTAGTGGTTTGACAGGGCCCACTGAAGCTTTCTTT. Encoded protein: CASGLTGPTEAFF.

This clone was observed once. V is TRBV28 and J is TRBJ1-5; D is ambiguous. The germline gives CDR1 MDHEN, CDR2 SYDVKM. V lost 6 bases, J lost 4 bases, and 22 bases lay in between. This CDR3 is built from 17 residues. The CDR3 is CASSNRGLLAMNQPQHF. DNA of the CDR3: TGTGCCAGCAGCAACAGAGGACTCCTCGCGATGAATCAGCCCCAGCATTTT.

CDR3 sequence (DNA): TGTGCCAGCAGTTTTGGGACTAGCGGGGCAGATACGCAGTATTTT. The encoded protein is CASSFGTSGADTQYF. The chain recombines TRBV27 with TRBJ2-3, with 13 bases identical to TRBD2. From germline, CDR1 is MNHEY and CDR2 SMNVEV (reference sequence). The CDR3 loop spans 15 amino acids. With 3 bases clipped from V and 4 bases from J, the junction kept 1 base outside the gene matches.

CDR3 sequence reads: CASSQGAANTEAFF. The CDR3 DNA sequence: TGTGCCAGCAGCCAAGGGGCAGCGAACACTGAAGCTTTCTTT. V gene TRBV14 combines with J gene TRBJ1-1; D is uncertain. The germline V and J ends were trimmed by 1 base and 1 base, with 7 bases remaining between them. The CDR3 is 14 residues long. Germline V lookup: CDR1 SGHDN, CDR2 FVKESK.

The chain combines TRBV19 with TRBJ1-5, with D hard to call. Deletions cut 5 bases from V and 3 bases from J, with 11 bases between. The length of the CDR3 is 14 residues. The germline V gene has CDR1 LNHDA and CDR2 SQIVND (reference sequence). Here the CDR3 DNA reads TGTGCCAGTAGTCCCCTCGGCATCAATCAGCCCCAGCATTTT. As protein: CASSPLGINQPQHF.

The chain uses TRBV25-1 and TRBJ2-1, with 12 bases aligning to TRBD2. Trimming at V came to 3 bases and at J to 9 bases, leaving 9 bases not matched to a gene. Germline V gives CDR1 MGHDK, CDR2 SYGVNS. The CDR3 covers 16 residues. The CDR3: CASSDQTSGRISEQFF. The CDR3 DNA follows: TGTGCCAGCAGTGATCAAACTAGCGGGAGGATTAGTGAGCAGTTCTTC.

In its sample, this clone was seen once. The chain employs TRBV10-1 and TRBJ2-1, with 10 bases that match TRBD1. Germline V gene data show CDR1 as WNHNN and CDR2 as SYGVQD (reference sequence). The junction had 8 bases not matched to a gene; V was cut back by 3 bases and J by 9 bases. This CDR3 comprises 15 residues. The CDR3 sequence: CASSEWGQGSGEQFF. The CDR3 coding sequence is TGCGCCAGCAGTGAATGGGGACAGGGGTCTGGTGAGCAGTTCTTC.

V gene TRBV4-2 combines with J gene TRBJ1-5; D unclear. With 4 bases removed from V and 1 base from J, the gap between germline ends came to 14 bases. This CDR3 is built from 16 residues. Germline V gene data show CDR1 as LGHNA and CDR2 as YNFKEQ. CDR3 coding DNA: TGTGCCAGCAGCCTAAATCCCAAAGGGAGCAATCAGCCCCAGCATTTT. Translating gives CASSLNPKGSNQPQHF.

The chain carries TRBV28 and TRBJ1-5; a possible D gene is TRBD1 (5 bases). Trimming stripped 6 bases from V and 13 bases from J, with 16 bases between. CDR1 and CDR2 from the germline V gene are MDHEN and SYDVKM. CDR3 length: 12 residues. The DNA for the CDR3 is TGTGCCAGCAGACCCCCGTTAGGGGCACAGCATTTT. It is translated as CASRPPLGAQHF.

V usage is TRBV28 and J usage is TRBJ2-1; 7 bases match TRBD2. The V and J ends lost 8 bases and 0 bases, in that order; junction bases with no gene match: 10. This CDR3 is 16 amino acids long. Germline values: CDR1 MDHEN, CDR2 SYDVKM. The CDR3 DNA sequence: TGTGCCAGCGGTGGGCTAGCGGTTCCCTCCTACAATGAGCAGTTCTTC. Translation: CASGGLAVPSYNEQFF.

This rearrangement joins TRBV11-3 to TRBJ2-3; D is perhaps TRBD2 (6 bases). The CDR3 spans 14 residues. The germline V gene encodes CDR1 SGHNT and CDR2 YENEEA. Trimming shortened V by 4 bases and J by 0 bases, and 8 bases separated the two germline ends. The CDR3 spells CASSSGESTDTQYF. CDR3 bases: TGTGCCAGCAGCTCGGGGGAGAGCACAGATACGCAGTATTTT.

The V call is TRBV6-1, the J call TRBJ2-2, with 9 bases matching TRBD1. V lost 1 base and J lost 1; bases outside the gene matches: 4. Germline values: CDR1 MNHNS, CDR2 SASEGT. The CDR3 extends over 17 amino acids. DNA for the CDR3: TGTGCCAGCAGTGAAGGATGGGGACAGGGGAACACCGGGGAGCTGTTTTTT. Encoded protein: CASSEGWGQGNTGELFF.

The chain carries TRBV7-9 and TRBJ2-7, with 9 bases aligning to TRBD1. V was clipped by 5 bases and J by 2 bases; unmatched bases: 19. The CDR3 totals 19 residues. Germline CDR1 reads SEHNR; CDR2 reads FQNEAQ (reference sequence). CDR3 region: CASSRRGQGNNLGTYEQYF. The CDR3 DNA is TGTGCCAGCAGCCGACGTGGACAGGGGAATAACCTAGGGACCTACGAGCAGTACTTC.

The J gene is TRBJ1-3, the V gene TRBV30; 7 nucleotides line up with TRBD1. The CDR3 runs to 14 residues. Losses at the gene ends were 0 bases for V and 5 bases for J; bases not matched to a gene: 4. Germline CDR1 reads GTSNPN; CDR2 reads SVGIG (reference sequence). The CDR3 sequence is CAWSVRDSRNTIYF. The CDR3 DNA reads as TGTGCCTGGAGTGTACGGGACAGCAGAAACACCATATATTTT.

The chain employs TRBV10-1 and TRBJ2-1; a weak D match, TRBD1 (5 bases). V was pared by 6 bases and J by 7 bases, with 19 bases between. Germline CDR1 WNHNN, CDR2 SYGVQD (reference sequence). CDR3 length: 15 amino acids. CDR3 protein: CASSPAQGRINEQFF. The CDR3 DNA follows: TGCGCCAGCAGCCCAGCGCAGGGTAGAATTAATGAGCAGTTCTTC.

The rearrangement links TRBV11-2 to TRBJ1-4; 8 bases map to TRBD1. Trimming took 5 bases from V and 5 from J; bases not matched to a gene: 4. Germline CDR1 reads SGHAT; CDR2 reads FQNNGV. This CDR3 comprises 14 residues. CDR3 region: CASSHRDRNEKLFF. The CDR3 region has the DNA TGTGCCAGCAGCCACCGGGACAGGAATGAAAAACTGTTTTTT. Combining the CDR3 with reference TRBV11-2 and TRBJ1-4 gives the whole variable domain EAGVAQSPRYKIIEKRQSVAFWCNPISGHATLYWYQQILGQGPKLLIQFQNNGVVDDSQLPKDRFSAERLKGVDSTLKIQPAKLEDSAVYLCASSHRDRNEKLFFGSGTQLSVL.

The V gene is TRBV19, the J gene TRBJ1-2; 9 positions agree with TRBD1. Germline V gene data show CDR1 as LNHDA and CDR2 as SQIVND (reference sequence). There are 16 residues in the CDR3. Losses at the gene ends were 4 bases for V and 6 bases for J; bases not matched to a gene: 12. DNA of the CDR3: TGTGCCAGTAGTACTTCAAATACAGGGGGCACAGATGGCTACACCTTC. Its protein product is CASSTSNTGGTDGYTF.

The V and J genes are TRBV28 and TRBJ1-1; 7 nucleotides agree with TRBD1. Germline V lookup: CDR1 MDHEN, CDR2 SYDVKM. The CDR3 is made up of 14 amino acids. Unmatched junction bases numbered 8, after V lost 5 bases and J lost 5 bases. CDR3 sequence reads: CASSPPAGGTEAFF. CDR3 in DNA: TGTGCCAGCAGTCCGCCCGCAGGGGGGACTGAAGCTTTCTTT.

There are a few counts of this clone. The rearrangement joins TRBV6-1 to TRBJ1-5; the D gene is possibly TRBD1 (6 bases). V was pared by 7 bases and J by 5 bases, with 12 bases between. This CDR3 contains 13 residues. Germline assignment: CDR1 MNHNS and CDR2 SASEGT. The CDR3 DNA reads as TGTGCCAGCAAAGGACAGAGGGATCAGCCCCAGCATTTT. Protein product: CASKGQRDQPQHF.

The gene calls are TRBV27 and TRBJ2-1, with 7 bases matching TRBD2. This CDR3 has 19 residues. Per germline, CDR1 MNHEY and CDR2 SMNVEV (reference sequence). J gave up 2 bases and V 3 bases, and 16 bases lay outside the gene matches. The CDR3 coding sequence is TGTGCCAGCAGTTTGGGGCCTCGGGGGGTTGAGGCGGCCTACAATGAGCAGTTCTTC. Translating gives CASSLGPRGVEAAYNEQFF.

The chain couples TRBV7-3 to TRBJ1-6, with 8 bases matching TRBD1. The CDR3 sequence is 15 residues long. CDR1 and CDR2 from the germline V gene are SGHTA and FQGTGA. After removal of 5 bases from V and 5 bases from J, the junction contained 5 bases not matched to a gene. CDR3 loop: CASSAQGQDNSPLHF. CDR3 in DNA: TGTGCCAGCAGCGCCCAGGGACAGGATAATTCACCCCTCCACTTT.

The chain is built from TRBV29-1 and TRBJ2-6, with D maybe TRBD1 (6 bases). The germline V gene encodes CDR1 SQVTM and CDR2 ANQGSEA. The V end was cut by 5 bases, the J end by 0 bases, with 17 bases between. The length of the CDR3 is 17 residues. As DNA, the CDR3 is TGCAGCGTTTCTCCGGGACATGGGTACTCTGGGGCCAACGTCCTGACTTTC. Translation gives CSVSPGHGYSGANVLTF. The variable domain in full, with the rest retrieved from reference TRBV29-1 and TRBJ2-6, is SAVISQKPSRDICQRGTSLTIQCQVDSQVTMMFWYRQQPGQSLTLIATANQGSEATYESGFVIDKFPISRPNLTFSTLTVSNMSPEDSSIYLCSVSPGHGYSGANVLTFGAGSRLTVL.

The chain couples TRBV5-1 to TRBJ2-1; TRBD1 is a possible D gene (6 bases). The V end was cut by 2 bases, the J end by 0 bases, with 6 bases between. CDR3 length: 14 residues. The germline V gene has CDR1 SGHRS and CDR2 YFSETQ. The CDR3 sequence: CASSLGGSYNEQFF. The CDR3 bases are TGCGCCAGCAGCTTAGGGGGCTCCTACAATGAGCAGTTCTTC.

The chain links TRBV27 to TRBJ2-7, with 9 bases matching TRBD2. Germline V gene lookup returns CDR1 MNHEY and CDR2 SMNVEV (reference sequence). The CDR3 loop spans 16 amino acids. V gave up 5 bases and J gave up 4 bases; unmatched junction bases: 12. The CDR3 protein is CASSRSLTSGLYEQYF. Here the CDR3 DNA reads TGTGCCAGCAGTAGAAGCCTGACTAGCGGATTGTACGAGCAGTACTTC.